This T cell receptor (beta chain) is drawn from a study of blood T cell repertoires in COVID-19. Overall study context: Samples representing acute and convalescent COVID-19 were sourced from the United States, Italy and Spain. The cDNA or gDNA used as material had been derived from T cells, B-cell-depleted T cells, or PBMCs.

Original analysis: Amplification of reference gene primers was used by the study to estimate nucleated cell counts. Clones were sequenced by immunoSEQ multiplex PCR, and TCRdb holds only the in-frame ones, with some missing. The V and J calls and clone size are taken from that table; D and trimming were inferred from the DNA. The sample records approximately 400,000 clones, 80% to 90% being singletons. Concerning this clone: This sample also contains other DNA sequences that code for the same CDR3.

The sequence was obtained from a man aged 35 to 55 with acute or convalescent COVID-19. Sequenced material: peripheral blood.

DNA for the CDR3: TGTGCCAGCAGCGGAACTAGCGGGGGCACAGATACGCAGTATTTT. Translation gives CASSGTSGGTDTQYF. The rearrangement joins TRBV9 to TRBJ2-3, with TRBD2 identical over 10 bases. The CDR3 contains 15 residues. Germline CDR1 SGDLS, CDR2 YYNGEE. The V gene end was trimmed by 3 bases and the J gene end by 1 base; junction bases not matched to a gene: 2. The whole variable domain, remainder taken from reference TRBV9 and TRBJ2-3, is DSGVTQTPKHLITATGQRVTLRCSPRSGDLSVYWYQQSLDQGLQFLIQYYNGEERAKGNILERFSAQQFPDLHSELNLSSLELGDSALYFCASSGTSGGTDTQYFGPGTRLTVL.